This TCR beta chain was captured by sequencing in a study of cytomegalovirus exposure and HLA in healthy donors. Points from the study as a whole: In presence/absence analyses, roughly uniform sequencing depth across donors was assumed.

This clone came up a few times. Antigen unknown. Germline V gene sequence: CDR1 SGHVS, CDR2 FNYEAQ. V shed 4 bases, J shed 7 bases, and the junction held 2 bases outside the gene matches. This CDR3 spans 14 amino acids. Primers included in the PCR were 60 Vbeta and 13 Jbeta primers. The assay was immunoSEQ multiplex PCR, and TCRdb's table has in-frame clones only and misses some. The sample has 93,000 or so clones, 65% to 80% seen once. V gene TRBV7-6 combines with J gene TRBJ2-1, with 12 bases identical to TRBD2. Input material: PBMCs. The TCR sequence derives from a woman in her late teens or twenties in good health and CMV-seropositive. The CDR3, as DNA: TGTGCCAGCAGCTATCTAGCGGGGGGGAATGAGCAGTTCTTC. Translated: CASSYLAGGNEQFF.